These T cell receptor beta chains were read from a single sample in a study of shared clonotypes between healthy human individuals. Some clones are missing from TCRdb's copy, which holds only in-frame ones; the method was immunoSEQ multiplex PCR. This sample yields just over 2,000,000 clones, of which 85% to 95% are seen a single time; 0.13% belongs to the top ten. The material sequenced was naive CD4+ T cells sorted from blood. The receptors come from a man younger than 30 in good health. Each CDR3 is given with its conserved first and last residue. The order of the fields is clone size, V gene, J gene, D gene, CDR3 protein, CDR3 DNA. D genes are given only for firm matches. Rows may omit the clone size; those that give it use once, few, many or a size class.

.	TRBV5-4	TRBJ2-7	.	CASSLGQPSYEQYF	TGTGCCAGCAGCTTGGGACAGCCCAGCTACGAGCAGTACTTC
.	TRBV2	TRBJ2-4	.	CASSVEGNIQYF	TGTGCCAGCAGTGTTGAGGGAAACATTCAGTACTTC
.	TRBV30	TRBJ2-1	.	CAWSWYSTYNEQFF	TGTGCCTGGAGTTGGTACAGTACCTACAATGAGCAGTTCTTC
.	TRBV7-2	TRBJ2-3	TRBD2	CASSLRLAGGTDTQYF	TGTGCCAGCAGCCTCAGACTAGCGGGAGGCACAGATACGCAGTATTTT
.	TRBV25-1	TRBJ2-7	TRBD2	CASSEGSPGLVIYEQYF	TGTGCCAGCAGTGAAGGATCTCCGGGACTAGTTATATACGAGCAGTACTTC
.	TRBV6-1	TRBJ1-1	.	CASRSPMNTEAFF	TGTGCCAGCAGGTCACCGATGAACACTGAAGCTTTCTTT
.	TRBV19	TRBJ2-3	.	CASRPSGATDTQYF	TGTGCCAGTAGGCCTTCAGGGGCGACAGATACGCAGTATTTT
once	TRBV7-9	TRBJ1-1	TRBD1	CASSLAGGIMNTEAFF	TGTGCCAGCAGCTTGGCAGGGGGTATCATGAACACTGAAGCTTTCTTT
.	TRBV7-7	TRBJ2-5	.	CASSSTYIRGKGETQYF	TGTGCTAGCAGCTCGACTTACATCAGGGGCAAAGGAGAGACCCAGTACTTC
.	TRBV28	TRBJ1-5	.	CASSLREGINNQPQHF	TGTGCCAGCAGTTTAAGAGAAGGGATTAACAATCAGCCCCAGCATTTT
.	TRBV6-6	TRBJ1-3	.	CASSYSIGGRYTIYF	TGTGCCAGCAGTTACTCTATTGGGGGGCGCTACACCATATATTTT
few	TRBV10-1	TRBJ2-1	TRBD1	CASSELGTGARNEQFF	TGCGCCAGCAGTGAGTTGGGGACAGGGGCCCGCAATGAGCAGTTCTTC
.	TRBV2	TRBJ1-1	.	CASQGNTEAFF	TGTGCCAGCCAGGGGAACACTGAAGCTTTCTTT
.	TRBV5-1	TRBJ2-5	TRBD1	CASSTGQRWETQYF	TGTGCCAGCAGCACGGGACAGAGATGGGAGACCCAGTACTTC
.	TRBV9	TRBJ2-3	.	CASSAQGWKDTQYF	TGTGCCAGCAGCGCCCAGGGGTGGAAAGATACGCAGTATTTT
once	TRBV27	TRBJ1-2	.	CASSNRDGYTF	TGTGCCAGCTCTAACAGGGATGGCTACACCTTC
.	TRBV6-6	TRBJ1-1	.	CASSYGGKAREAFF	TGTGCCAGCAGTTACGGGGGGAAAGCGAGGGAAGCTTTCTTT
.	TRBV5-1	TRBJ2-5	.	CASSLAETQYF	TGCGCCAGCAGCTTGGCTGAGACCCAGTACTTC
.	TRBV10-3	TRBJ2-1	TRBD2	CAISESSGGAVDEQFF	TGTGCCATCAGTGAGTCTAGCGGGGGGGCCGTAGATGAGCAGTTCTTC
once	TRBV30	TRBJ2-3	.	CAWSNTDTQYF	TGTGCCTGGAGCAATACAGATACGCAGTATTTT
.	TRBV19	TRBJ1-2	TRBD1	CASSQTGDYGYTF	TGTGCCAGTAGCCAAACAGGGGACTATGGCTACACCTTC
.	TRBV28	TRBJ1-1	.	CASSPWGAALNTEAFF	TGTGCCAGCAGTCCGTGGGGGGCAGCCTTGAACACTGAAGCTTTCTTT
.	TRBV6-6	TRBJ1-1	.	CASTWGVNTEAFF	TGTGCCAGCACGTGGGGGGTGAACACTGAAGCTTTCTTT
.	TRBV4-3	TRBJ1-2	.	CASTLQRGEGYGYTF	TGCGCCAGCACCCTTCAACGAGGGGAGGGCTATGGCTACACCTTC
.	TRBV7-6	TRBJ2-2	TRBD2	CASSLPSGGLSSGELFF	TGTGCCAGCAGCTTGCCCAGCGGGGGCTTATCCTCCGGGGAGCTGTTTTTT
.	TRBV5-4	TRBJ1-2	.	CASSLGLDFSTF	TGTGCCAGCAGCCTCGGATTGGATTTCTCCACCTTC
.	TRBV5-4	TRBJ2-7	.	CASSQTGTTAYEQYF	TGTGCCAGCAGCCAGACAGGGACTACCGCCTACGAGCAGTACTTC
.	TRBV7-9	TRBJ1-2	TRBD1	CASSRPGGGAGGYTF	TGTGCCAGCAGCCGGCCAGGGGGCGGTGCGGGGGGCTACACCTTC
.	TRBV5-6	TRBJ2-7	.	CASSSPRGVYEQYF	TGTGCCAGCAGCTCCCCGAGGGGGGTGTACGAGCAGTACTTC
.	TRBV7-2	TRBJ2-7	.	CASSATSLQTYEQYF	TGTGCCAGCAGCGCAACTAGCCTACAAACCTACGAGCAGTACTTC
.	TRBV29-1	TRBJ2-1	TRBD1	CSVGWDRAGGGVGYNEQFF	TGCAGCGTTGGGTGGGACAGGGCCGGAGGGGGAGTTGGATACAATGAGCAGTTCTTC
.	TRBV4-1	TRBJ1-3	TRBD1	CASSQGTGGNTIYF	TGCGCCAGCAGCCAGGGGACAGGGGGAAACACCATATATTTT
.	TRBV11-3	TRBJ2-3	TRBD2	CASSLVGTSGVADTQYF	TGTGCCAGCAGCTTAGTCGGGACTAGCGGGGTTGCAGATACGCAGTATTTT
.	TRBV27	TRBJ1-1	.	CASSLWGGRNTEAFF	TGTGCCAGCAGTTTATGGGGCGGCAGAAACACTGAAGCTTTCTTT
.	TRBV7-2	TRBJ1-1	.	CASSPQVGDVNTEAFF	TGTGCCAGCAGCCCCCAGGTGGGGGATGTGAACACTGAAGCTTTCTTT
.	TRBV29-1	TRBJ2-2	TRBD2	CSVREGNTGELFF	TGCAGCGTTCGGGAGGGGAACACCGGGGAGCTGTTTTTT
.	TRBV6-1	TRBJ2-7	TRBD1	CASRGQGLIYEQYF	TGTGCCAGCAGGGGACAGGGGCTTATCTACGAGCAGTACTTC
.	TRBV4-1	TRBJ2-4	.	CASSQDPPGTKNIQYF	TGCGCCAGCAGCCAAGATCCCCCGGGAACCAAAAACATTCAGTACTTC
.	TRBV6-5	TRBJ2-3	TRBD2	CASSYGSGTRTQYF	TGTGCCAGCAGTTACGGTAGCGGGACCCGTACGCAGTATTTT
.	TRBV5-1	TRBJ2-4	.	CASSSGIRGAVQNIQYF	TGCGCCAGCAGCTCCGGGATTCGGGGAGCGGTCCAAAACATTCAGTACTTC
once	TRBV6-1	TRBJ2-6	.	CASSEEGPRSSANVLTF	TGTGCCAGCAGTGAGGAAGGACCGCGCTCTTCGGCCAACGTCCTGACTTTC
.	TRBV6-1	TRBJ2-5	TRBD1	CASSLDRVETQYF	TGTGCCAGCAGCCTAGACAGGGTGGAGACCCAGTACTTC
.	TRBV19	TRBJ2-3	.	CATAMARSDTQYF	TGTGCCACTGCCATGGCCCGGTCCGATACGCAGTATTTT
.	TRBV6-6	TRBJ2-7	.	CASSSLGWGSSYEQYF	TGTGCCAGCAGTTCCCTGGGTTGGGGTAGCTCCTACGAGCAGTACTTC
.	TRBV27	TRBJ1-1	.	CASSFRAPILTEAFF	TGTGCCAGCAGTTTCAGGGCACCGATCCTTACTGAAGCTTTCTTT
.	TRBV28	TRBJ1-1	TRBD1	CASSSGTGGITEAFF	TGTGCCAGCAGTTCAGGAACAGGGGGAATCACTGAAGCTTTCTTT
.	TRBV28	TRBJ1-3	.	CASSLISGSGNTIYF	TGTGCCAGCAGTCTCATTAGCGGCTCTGGAAACACCATATATTTT
.	TRBV19	TRBJ1-2	TRBD1	CASSASQGAHGYTF	TGTGCCAGTAGTGCGTCACAGGGGGCGCACGGCTACACCTTC
.	TRBV30	TRBJ2-2	TRBD1	CAWGVQGPSTGELFF	TGTGCCTGGGGGGTACAGGGGCCAAGCACCGGGGAGCTGTTTTTT
.	TRBV6-5	TRBJ2-7	TRBD2	CASSSRLAQTYEQYF	TGTGCCAGCAGTTCCAGACTAGCCCAGACCTACGAGCAGTACTTC
few	TRBV30	TRBJ2-7	.	CACHSFSSYEQYF	TGTGCCTGCCACTCATTTAGCTCCTACGAGCAGTACTTC
.	TRBV5-1	TRBJ2-7	TRBD1	CASSSAGQGYEQYF	TGCGCCAGCAGCAGTGCGGGACAGGGGTACGAGCAGTACTTC
once	TRBV18	TRBJ1-5	.	CASSPMQPSGSNQPQHF	TGTGCCAGCTCACCCATGCAGCCCTCAGGTAGCAATCAGCCCCAGCATTTT
few	TRBV28	TRBJ1-3	TRBD1	CASSPQGGRHTIYF	TGTGCCAGCAGCCCCCAGGGGGGCAGGCACACCATATATTTT